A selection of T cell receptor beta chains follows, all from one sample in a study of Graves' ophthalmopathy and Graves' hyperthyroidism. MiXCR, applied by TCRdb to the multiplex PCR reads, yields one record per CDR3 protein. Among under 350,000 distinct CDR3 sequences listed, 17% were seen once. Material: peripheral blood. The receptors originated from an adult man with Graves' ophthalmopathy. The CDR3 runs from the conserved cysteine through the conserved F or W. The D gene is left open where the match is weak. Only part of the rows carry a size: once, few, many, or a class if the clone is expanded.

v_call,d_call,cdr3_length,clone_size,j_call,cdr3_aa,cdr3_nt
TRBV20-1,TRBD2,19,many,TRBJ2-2,CSARDRGTSGGTNTGELFF,TGCAGTGCTAGAGATAGGGGGACTAGCGGGGGGACGAACACCGGGGAGCTGTTTTTT
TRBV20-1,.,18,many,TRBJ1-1,CSARSSLGGRSMNTEAFF,TGCAGTGCTAGATCCTCCCTGGGTGGCAGATCAATGAACACTGAAGCTTTCTTT
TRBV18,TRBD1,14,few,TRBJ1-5,CASSVGQNNQPQHF,TGTGCCAGCTCAGTGGGACAGAATAATCAGCCCCAGCATTTT
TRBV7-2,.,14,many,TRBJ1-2,CASSSYNSPHGYTF,TGTGCCAGCAGCTCCTATAATAGCCCTCATGGCTACACCTTC
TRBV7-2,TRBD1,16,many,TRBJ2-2,CASSLGQGSDTGELFF,TGTGCCAGCAGCTTAGGACAGGGGAGCGACACCGGGGAGCTGTTTTTT
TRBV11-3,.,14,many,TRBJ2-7,CASSLGASQDEQYF,TGTGCCAGCAGCTTAGGGGCTTCACAGGACGAGCAGTACTTC
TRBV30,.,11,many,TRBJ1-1,CAWKVTGEAFF,TGTGCCTGGAAGGTTACAGGGGAAGCTTTCTTT
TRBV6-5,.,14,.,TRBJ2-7,CASSSTPEVDEQYF,TGTGCCAGCAGTTCGACACCGGAGGTAGACGAGCAGTACTTC
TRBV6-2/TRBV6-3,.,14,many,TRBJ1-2,CASTVTSRSWFPTF,TGTGCCAGCACCGTTACCTCCAGGTCCTGGTTCCCCACCTTC
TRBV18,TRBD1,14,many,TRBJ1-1,CASSRNDRGTEAFF,TGTGCCAGCTCCCGTAACGACAGGGGCACTGAAGCTTTCTTT
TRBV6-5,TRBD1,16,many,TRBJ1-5,CASSQDGTGLRQPQHF,TGTGCCAGCAGCCAAGACGGGACAGGATTGCGTCAGCCCCAGCATTTT
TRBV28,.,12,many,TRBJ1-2,CASTSRIYGYTF,TGTGCCAGCACCTCCCGAATCTATGGCTACACCTTC
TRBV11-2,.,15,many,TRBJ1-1,CASSSSEGGNTEAFF,TGTGCCAGCAGTTCTTCTGAGGGAGGGAACACTGAAGCTTTCTTT
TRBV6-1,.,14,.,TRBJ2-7,CASSQAPGRTEQYF,TGTGCCAGCAGTCAAGCTCCAGGACGAACCGAGCAGTACTTC
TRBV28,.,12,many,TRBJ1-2,CASSFQGIGYTF,TGTGCCAGCAGTTTTCAGGGGATCGGCTACACCTTC
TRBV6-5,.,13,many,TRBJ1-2,CASSYSRGAGYTF,TGTGCCAGCAGTTACTCGAGGGGAGCCGGCTACACCTTC
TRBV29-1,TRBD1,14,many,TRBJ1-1,CSVAPGTGNTEAFF,TGCAGCGTTGCCCCCGGGACAGGGAACACTGAAGCTTTCTTT
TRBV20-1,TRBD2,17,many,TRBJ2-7,CSARGAGLAGAHYEQYF,TGCAGTGCTAGAGGCGCCGGACTAGCGGGGGCTCACTACGAGCAGTACTTC
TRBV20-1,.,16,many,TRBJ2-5,CSASILGLLNQEAQYF,TGCAGTGCTAGCATATTGGGACTTCTAAACCAAGAGGCCCAGTACTTC
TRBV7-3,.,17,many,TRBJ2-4,CASSPDAGGGAENIQYF,TGTGCCAGCAGCCCCGACGCCGGAGGGGGCGCGGAAAACATTCAGTACTTC
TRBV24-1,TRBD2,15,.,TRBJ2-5,CATSEIAGPPGTQYF,TGTGCCACCAGTGAGATAGCGGGCCCTCCAGGGACCCAGTACTTC
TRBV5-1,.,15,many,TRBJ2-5,CASSSHRGSVETQYF,TGCGCCAGCAGCTCGCATCGAGGGAGTGTGGAGACCCAGTACTTC
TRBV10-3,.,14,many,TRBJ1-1,CAISEGGLNTEAFF,TGTGCCATCAGTGAAGGCGGCTTAAACACTGAAGCTTTCTTT
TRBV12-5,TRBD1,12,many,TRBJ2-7,CASCTGDGEQYF,TGTGCTAGTTGTACAGGGGACGGCGAGCAGTACTTC
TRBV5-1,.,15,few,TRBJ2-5,CASSFVGGIQETQYF,TGCGCCAGCAGCTTTGTCGGGGGAATACAAGAGACCCAGTACTTC
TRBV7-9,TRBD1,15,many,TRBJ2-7,CTSGRGGTASYEQYF,TGTACCAGCGGACGAGGTGGGACAGCATCCTACGAGCAGTACTTC
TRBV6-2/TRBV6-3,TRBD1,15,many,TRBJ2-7,CASRPLDRATYEQYF,TGTGCCAGCAGGCCCCTTGACAGGGCGACCTACGAGCAGTACTTC
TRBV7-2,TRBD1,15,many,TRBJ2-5,CASSPQGQLQETQYF,TGTGCCAGCAGCCCCCAGGGACAGCTACAAGAGACCCAGTACTTC
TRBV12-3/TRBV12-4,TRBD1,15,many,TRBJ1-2,CASRSTGVANYGYTF,TGTGCCAGCAGATCCACAGGGGTAGCTAACTATGGCTACACCTTC
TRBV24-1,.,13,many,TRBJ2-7,CATSDEGSYEQYF,TGTGCCACCAGTGATGAAGGATCCTACGAGCAGTACTTC
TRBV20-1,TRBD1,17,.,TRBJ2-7,CSAEKITGTGGSYEQYF,TGCAGTGCTGAAAAGATAACCGGGACAGGAGGTTCCTACGAGCAGTACTTC
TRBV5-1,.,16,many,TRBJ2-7,CASSLALSSGSYEQYF,TGCGCCAGCAGCTTGGCCCTTTCCTCCGGGAGCTACGAGCAGTACTTC
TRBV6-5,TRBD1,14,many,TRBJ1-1,CASSYTGGISEAFF,TGTGCCAGCAGTTATACAGGGGGCATTTCTGAAGCTTTCTTT
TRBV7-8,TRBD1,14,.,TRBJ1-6,CASSSGQGSSPLHF,TGTGCCAGCAGCTCCGGACAGGGAAGTTCACCCCTCCACTTT
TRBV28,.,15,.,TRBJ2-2,CASSPPVVVTGELFF,TGTGCCAGCAGCCCCCCCGTGGTGGTGACCGGGGAGCTGTTTTTT
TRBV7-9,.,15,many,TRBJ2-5,CASSPGVRPQETQYF,TGTGCCAGCAGCCCAGGGGTTAGGCCACAAGAGACCCAGTACTTC
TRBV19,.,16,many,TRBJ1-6,CASSVQGAYSNSPLHF,TGTGCCAGTTCCGTTCAAGGGGCCTATAGTAATTCACCCCTCCACTTT
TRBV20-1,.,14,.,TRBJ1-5,CSASDSGRNQPQHF,TGCAGTGCTAGCGACTCAGGGAGGAATCAGCCCCAGCATTTT
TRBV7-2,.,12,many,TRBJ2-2,CASSLQTGELFF,TGTGCCAGCAGCTTACAGACCGGGGAGCTGTTTTTT
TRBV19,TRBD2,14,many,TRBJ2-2,CASSEREKRGELFF,TGTGCCAGTTCAGAGCGGGAGAAGCGCGGGGAGCTGTTTTTT
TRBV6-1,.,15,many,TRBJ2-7,CASSEGLASSYEQYF,TGTGCCAGCAGTGAAGGGCTAGCGTCATCCTACGAGCAGTACTTC
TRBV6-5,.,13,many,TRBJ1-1,CASSPEGRSYAFF,TGTGCCAGCAGTCCGGAGGGCAGGTCGTATGCTTTCTTT
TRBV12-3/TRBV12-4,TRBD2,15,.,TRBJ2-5,CASSQREAYQETQYF,TGTGCCAGCAGCCAGCGGGAGGCCTACCAAGAGACCCAGTACTTC
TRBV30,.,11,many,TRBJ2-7,CAGGHLYEQYF,TGTGCCGGGGGACACCTCTACGAGCAGTACTTC
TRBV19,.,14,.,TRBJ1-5,CASSIDAVSQPQHF,TGTGCCAGTAGTATAGATGCGGTCAGTCAGCCCCAGCATTTT
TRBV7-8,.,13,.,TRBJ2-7,CASSWDTIYEQYF,TGTGCCAGCAGCTGGGATACGATCTACGAGCAGTACTTC
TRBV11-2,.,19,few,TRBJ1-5,CASSATGFPLLSGNQPQHF,TGTGCCAGCAGCGCCACAGGGTTCCCCCTGCTTTCGGGGAATCAGCCCCAGCATTTT
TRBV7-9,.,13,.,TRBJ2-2,CASPMKVGGELFF,TGTGCCAGCCCTATGAAGGTCGGCGGGGAGCTGTTTTTT
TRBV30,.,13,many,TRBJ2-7,CARRHPYSYEQYF,TGTGCCCGACGGCATCCATACTCCTACGAGCAGTACTTC
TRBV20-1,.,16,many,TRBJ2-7,CSARDRLRAETYEQYF,TGCAGTGCTAGAGATCGGCTTCGGGCTGAAACCTACGAGCAGTACTTC
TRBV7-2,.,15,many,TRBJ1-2,CASSPGTELLYGYTF,TGTGCCAGCAGCCCCGGGACGGAATTACTCTATGGCTACACCTTC